This T cell receptor (beta chain) was obtained from a study of prognosis after radiotherapy for stage I lung cancer. Background on the study: Newly diagnosed primary stage I lung tumors were found in fourteen patients, while oligometastatic NSCLC after surgical resection of the primary tumor was found in 4 to 6.

CDR1 is SGHNT and CDR2 is YENEEA in the germline V gene. Trimming pared 1 base from V and 3 bases from J, leaving 13 bases between. The CDR3 totals 15 residues. Researchers used two-round multiplex PCR to amplify TCR beta CDR3 starting from genomic DNA. Primers were specific to each TRBV and TRBJ gene in first-round PCR. One entry per CDR3 protein, called by TCRdb with MiXCR from the multiplex PCR reads. The sample lists 20,000 or so distinct CDR3 sequences; approximately 45% were seen once. This clonotype showed up many times. The receptor was derived from a donor aged 50 or older with non-small cell lung cancer. The specimen comprised PBMCs, sampled before or after stereotactic body radiation therapy (not recorded which). The rearrangement links TRBV11-3 to TRBJ2-7; maybe TRBD1 (6 bases). The DNA of the CDR3 is TGTGCCAGCAGCTTAGGACAAGGGGGACACTACGAGCAGTACTTC. As protein: CASSLGQGGHYEQYF.